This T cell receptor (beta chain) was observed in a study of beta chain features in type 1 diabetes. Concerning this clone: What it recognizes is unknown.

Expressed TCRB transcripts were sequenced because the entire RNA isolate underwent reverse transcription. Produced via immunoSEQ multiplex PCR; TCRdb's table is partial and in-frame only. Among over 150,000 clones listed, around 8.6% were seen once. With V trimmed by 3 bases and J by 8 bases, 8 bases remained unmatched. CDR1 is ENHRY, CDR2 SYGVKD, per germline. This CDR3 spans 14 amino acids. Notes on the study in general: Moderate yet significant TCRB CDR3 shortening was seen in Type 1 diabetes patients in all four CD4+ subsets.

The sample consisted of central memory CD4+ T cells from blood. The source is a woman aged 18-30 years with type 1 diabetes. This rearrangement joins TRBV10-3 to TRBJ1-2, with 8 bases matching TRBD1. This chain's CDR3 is CAISEAGQAGGYTF. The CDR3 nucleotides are TGTGCCATCAGTGAAGCGGGACAGGCGGGGGGCTACACCTTC.